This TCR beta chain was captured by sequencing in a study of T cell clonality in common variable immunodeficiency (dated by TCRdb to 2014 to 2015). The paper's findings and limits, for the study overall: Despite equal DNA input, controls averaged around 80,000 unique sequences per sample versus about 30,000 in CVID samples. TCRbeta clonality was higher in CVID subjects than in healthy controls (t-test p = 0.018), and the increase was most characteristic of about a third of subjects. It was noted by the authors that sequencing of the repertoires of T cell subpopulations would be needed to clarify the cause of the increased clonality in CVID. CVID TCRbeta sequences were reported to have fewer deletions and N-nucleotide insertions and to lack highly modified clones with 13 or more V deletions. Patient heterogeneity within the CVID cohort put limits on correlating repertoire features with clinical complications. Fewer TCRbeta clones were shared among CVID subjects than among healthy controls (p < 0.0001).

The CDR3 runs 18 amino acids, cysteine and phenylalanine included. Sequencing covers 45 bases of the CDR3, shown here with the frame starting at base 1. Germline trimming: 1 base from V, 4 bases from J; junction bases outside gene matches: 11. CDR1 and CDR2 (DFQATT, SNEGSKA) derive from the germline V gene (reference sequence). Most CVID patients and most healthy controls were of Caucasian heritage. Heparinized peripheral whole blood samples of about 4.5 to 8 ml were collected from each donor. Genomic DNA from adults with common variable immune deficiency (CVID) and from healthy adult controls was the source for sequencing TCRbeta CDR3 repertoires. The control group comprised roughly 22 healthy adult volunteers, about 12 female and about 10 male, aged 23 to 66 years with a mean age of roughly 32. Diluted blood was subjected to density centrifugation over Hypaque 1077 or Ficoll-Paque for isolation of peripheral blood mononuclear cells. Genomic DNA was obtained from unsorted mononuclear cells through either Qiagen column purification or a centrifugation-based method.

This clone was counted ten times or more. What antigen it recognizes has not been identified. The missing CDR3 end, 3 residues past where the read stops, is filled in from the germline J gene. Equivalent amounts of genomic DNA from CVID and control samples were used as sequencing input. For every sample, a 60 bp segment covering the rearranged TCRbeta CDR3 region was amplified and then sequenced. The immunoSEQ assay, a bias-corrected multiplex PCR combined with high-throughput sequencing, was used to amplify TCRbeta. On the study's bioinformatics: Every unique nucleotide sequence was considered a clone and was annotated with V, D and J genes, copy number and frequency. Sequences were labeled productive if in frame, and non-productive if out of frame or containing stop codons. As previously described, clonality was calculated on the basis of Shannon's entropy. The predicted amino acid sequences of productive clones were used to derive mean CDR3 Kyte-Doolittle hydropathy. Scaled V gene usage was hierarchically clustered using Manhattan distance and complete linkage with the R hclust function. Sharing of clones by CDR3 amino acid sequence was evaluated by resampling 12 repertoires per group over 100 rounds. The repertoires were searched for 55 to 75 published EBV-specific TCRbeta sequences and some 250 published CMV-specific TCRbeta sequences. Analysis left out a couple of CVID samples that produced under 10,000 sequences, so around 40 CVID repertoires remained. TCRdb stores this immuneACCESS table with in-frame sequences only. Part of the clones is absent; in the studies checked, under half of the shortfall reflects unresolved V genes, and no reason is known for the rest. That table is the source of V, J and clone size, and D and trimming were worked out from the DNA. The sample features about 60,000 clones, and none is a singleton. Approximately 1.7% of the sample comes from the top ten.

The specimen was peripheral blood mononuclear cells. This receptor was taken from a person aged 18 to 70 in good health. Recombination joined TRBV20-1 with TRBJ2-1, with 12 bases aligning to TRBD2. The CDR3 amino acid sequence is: CSARGLAGDSSGYNEQFF. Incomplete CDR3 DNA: TGCAGTGCTAGAGGACTAGCGGGAGACTCCTCGGGGTACAATGAG.